The 27 T cell receptor beta chains below come from one sample, sequenced in a study of T cell repertoires in cytomegalovirus infection. Their recognized antigens are unknown. TCRdb used MiXCR to reprocess the reads, holding one entry per CDR3 protein. The sample carries approximately 150,000 distinct CDR3 sequences, 20% to 25% recorded once. Source: CD8+ T cells from cultured PBMCs, taken from culture after CMV antigen stimulation. These TCRs come from a human donor in good health (CMV status not recorded). Some clones in this sample may be carry-over from other donors' samples.

This clonotype was detected only a few times. The chain joins TRBV4-1 to TRBJ1-6; D is unresolved. The CDR3 is 14 amino acids. The germline CDR1 and CDR2 sequences are MGHRA and YSYEKL. The V and J ends lost 5 bases and 7 bases respectively, with 12 bases between them. DNA for the CDR3: TGCGCCAGCAGCTTCGACTCTGGCAATTCACCCCTCCACTTT. Translating gives CASSFDSGNSPLHF.

V usage is TRBV7-6 and J usage is TRBJ2-1; 9 positions agree with TRBD2. With V trimmed by 4 bases and J by 10 bases, 2 bases remained unmatched. The length of the CDR3 is 12 residues. The germline gives CDR1 SGHVS, CDR2 FNYEAQ. The CDR3 protein is CASSSGLAEQFF. In nucleotides, the CDR3 is TGTGCCAGCAGCTCCGGACTAGCGGAGCAGTTCTTC.

The genes are TRBV10-3 and TRBJ2-1; TRBD1 matches at 7 bases. Trimming removed 10 bases from V and 2 bases from J; junction bases left unmatched: 11. Germline V gene sequence: CDR1 ENHRY, CDR2 SYGVKD. This CDR3 spans 15 amino acids. In DNA form, the CDR3 reads TGTGCCAGCTTTTCGCCGGGACAGCCCTACAATGAGCAGTTCTTC. This translates into CASFSPGQPYNEQFF.

The chain joins TRBV12-3 or TRBV12-4 to TRBJ2-1; the D gene is possibly TRBD1 (6 bases). This CDR3 is 15 amino acids long. V was trimmed by 5 bases and J by 4 bases, leaving 15 bases between them. This chain's CDR3 is CASSPTGGPYNEQFF. The CDR3 DNA is TGTGCCAGCAGTCCGACAGGTGGACCGTACAATGAGCAGTTCTTC.

This chain connects TRBV7-8 to TRBJ1-2; D is possibly TRBD1 (5 bases). This CDR3 contains 17 residues. The ends were cut back, 3 bases at V and 6 bases at J, with 23 bases in the middle. CDR1 is SGHVS and CDR2 is FQNEAQ in the germline V gene. This CDR3 is CASSFGPRRDLEDGYTF. CDR3 DNA sequence: TGTGCCAGCAGCTTTGGCCCTCGCCGGGACTTAGAGGATGGCTACACCTTC.

The chain employs TRBV9 and TRBJ1-1; 9 bases match TRBD1. The trim removed 0 bases at V and 5 bases at J, leaving 5 bases unmatched. This CDR3 contains 15 residues. The germline gives CDR1 SGDLS, CDR2 YYNGEE. Here the CDR3 DNA reads TGTGCCAGCAGCGTAGCAGGGACAGGGAGGACTGAAGCTTTCTTT. This sequence encodes CASSVAGTGRTEAFF.

This clonotype was recorded a few times. The chain combines TRBV29-1 with TRBJ2-7; 11 bases line up with TRBD1. CDR3 length: 14 amino acids. V was clipped by 5 bases and J by 7 bases; unmatched bases: 10. CDR1 and CDR2 (germline): SQVTM, ANQGSEA. DNA for the CDR3: TGCAGCGTTTCTTCAGGGACAGGGGGAGGAGAGCAGTACTTC. Amino acids: CSVSSGTGGGEQYF.

This clonotype turned up a few times. This rearrangement joins TRBV7-6 to TRBJ1-1; TRBD1 might be the D (5 bases). The CDR3 extends over 15 amino acids. Trimming took off 7 bases at V and 4 bases at J, with 19 bases between the two ends. Germline CDR1 and CDR2: SGHVS and FNYEAQ. DNA of the CDR3: TGTGCCAGCACCGAAGGGGTTACGGGCAGCACTGAAGCTTTCTTT. This sequence encodes CASTEGVTGSTEAFF.

V and J are TRBV27 and TRBJ2-2; a possible D gene is TRBD1 (5 bases). Per the germline V gene, CDR1 is MNHEY and CDR2 is SMNVEV (reference sequence). The CDR3 has 14 residues. Trimming cost V 2 bases and J 4 bases, with 8 bases left between them. The CDR3 region is CASSLPQGTGELFF. The DNA of the CDR3 is TGTGCCAGCAGTTTACCTCAGGGCACCGGGGAGCTGTTTTTT.

V usage is TRBV14 and J usage is TRBJ1-2; 7 positions agree with TRBD1. The CDR3 is made up of 15 amino acids. The trim removed 0 bases at V and 6 bases at J, leaving 7 bases unmatched. The V gene's germline CDR1 is SGHDN and CDR2 FVKESK. CDR3 protein: CASSQDGQGVHGYTF. In DNA form, the CDR3 reads TGTGCCAGCAGCCAAGACGGCCAGGGGGTCCATGGCTACACCTTC.

The chain is built from TRBV14 and TRBJ2-7, with a possible D match to TRBD1 (5 bases). The CDR3 is made up of 16 amino acids. Germline V gives CDR1 SGHDN, CDR2 FVKESK. The V end was cut by 0 bases, the J end by 2 bases, with 14 bases between. As DNA, the CDR3 is TGTGCCAGCAGCCAAGAGTTAGGGGCCCACCCCTACGAGCAGTACTTC. This sequence encodes CASSQELGAHPYEQYF.

The rearrangement links TRBV14 to TRBJ1-1; 7 bases align to TRBD1. V gave up 2 bases and J gave up 5 bases; unmatched junction bases: 8. Germline V gene lookup returns CDR1 SGHDN and CDR2 FVKESK. The CDR3 is 15 amino acids. The CDR3 spells CASSQRTGPGTEAFF. The CDR3 nucleotides read TGTGCCAGCAGCCAACGGACAGGCCCCGGGACTGAAGCTTTCTTT.

The chain couples TRBV12-3 or TRBV12-4 to TRBJ2-5; D might be TRBD1 (7 bases). The V gene lost 2 bases and the J gene lost 4 bases, with 14 bases spanning the gap. This CDR3 has 15 residues. For the CDR3, the DNA is TGTGCCAGCAGTTTATTGGAGGGGGCTGGAGAGACCCAGTACTTC. Translation: CASSLLEGAGETQYF.

This clonotype was observed a few times. The rearrangement uses TRBV12-3 or TRBV12-4 and TRBJ2-3; D not certain. V dropped 6 bases and J dropped 1 base, with 8 bases sitting between them. The CDR3 spans 13 residues. CDR3 DNA: TGTGCCAGCAGCCGTTCGGGCACAGATACGCAGTATTTT. Translating gives CASSRSGTDTQYF.

This chain joins TRBV7-2 and TRBJ2-1; TRBD2 matches 9 bases. The CDR3 has 14 amino acids. Germline CDR1 SGHTA, CDR2 FQGNSA. V lost 5 bases to trimming and J lost 8 bases; unmatched junction nucleotides: 7. This chain's CDR3 is CASSLRLAVDEQFF. In nucleotides, the CDR3 is TGTGCCAGCAGCCTCCGACTAGCGGTCGATGAGCAGTTCTTC.

This clonotype was counted between two and nine times. The chain employs TRBV19 and TRBJ2-5, with no clear D. CDR1 LNHDA and CDR2 SQIVND come from the germline V gene (reference sequence). The length of the CDR3 is 14 residues. V dropped 6 bases and J dropped 3 bases, with 14 bases sitting between them. CDR3 loop: CASSLNDMEETQYF. CDR3 sequence (DNA): TGTGCCAGTAGCCTAAACGATATGGAAGAGACCCAGTACTTC.

On this clonotype: This sequence may be a read error, since a much larger clone differs from it by one base. V is TRBV7-6 and J is TRBJ2-1; no clear D gene. Trimming took 5 bases from V and 8 from J, leaving 7 bases between them. Per germline, CDR1 SGHVS and CDR2 FNYEAQ. This CDR3 is 11 amino acids long. The CDR3 region has the DNA TGTGCCAGCAGCCTCTGGGATGAGCAGTTCTTC. Its translation is CASSLWDEQFF.

V usage is TRBV6-6 and J usage is TRBJ1-2; D gene ambiguous. The CDR3 consists of 14 residues. Trimming took 0 bases from V and 2 from J, leaving 7 bases between them. In germline, CDR1 is MNHNY, CDR2 SVGAGI (reference sequence). Here the CDR3 reads CASSYSPSNYGYTF. The CDR3 DNA follows: TGTGCCAGCAGTTACTCCCCCAGCAACTATGGCTACACCTTC.

The rearrangement links TRBV12-3 or TRBV12-4 to TRBJ2-7, with 8 bases lining up with TRBD1. This CDR3 has 16 amino acids. The V segment lost 4 bases and the J segment 6 bases; nucleotides outside the gene matches: 14. CDR3 loop: CASSSQDRVGSGEQYF. DNA of the CDR3: TGTGCCAGCAGTTCGCAGGACAGGGTTGGCTCTGGCGAGCAGTACTTC.

This clonotype has only one observation. The rearrangement joins TRBV4-1 to TRBJ2-1; 9 bases fit TRBD2. The CDR3 has 19 residues. The trim removed 3 bases at V and 0 bases at J, leaving 12 bases unmatched. In germline, CDR1 is MGHRA, CDR2 YSYEKL. The CDR3 loop reads CASSQGPAGGRVSYNEQFF. In DNA form, the CDR3 reads TGCGCCAGCAGCCAGGGGCCAGCGGGGGGCCGCGTCTCCTACAATGAGCAGTTCTTC.

The V and J genes are TRBV27 and TRBJ1-1, with TRBD1 matching 10 bases. From germline, CDR1 is MNHEY and CDR2 SMNVEV (reference sequence). After removal of 7 bases from V and 0 bases from J, the junction contained 5 bases not matched to a gene. CDR3 size: 15 residues. The CDR3 spells CASMPGQGMNTEAFF. The CDR3 DNA reads TGTGCCAGCATGCCGGGACAGGGGATGAACACTGAAGCTTTCTTT.

Remarks on this clonotype: One end of the junction fails to match germline, which may point to a read error. The J gene is TRBJ1-4, the V gene TRBV7-2, with unresolved D. The CDR3 runs to 15 residues. The germline V gene has CDR1 SGHTA and CDR2 FQGNSA. The CDR3 protein is CDSSPHLTGNEKLFF. Here the CDR3 DNA reads TGTGACAGCAGCCCCCACCTCACTGGAAATGAAAAACTGTTTTTT. Drawing the rest from reference TRBV7-2 and TRBJ1-4, the complete variable domain is GAGVSQSPSNKVTEKGKDVELRCDPISGHTALYWYRQSLGQGLEFLIYFQGNSAPDKSGLPSDRFSAERTGGSVSTLTIQRTQQEDSAVYLCDSSPHLTGNEKLFFGSGTQLSVL.

The chain carries TRBV7-2 and TRBJ2-2; D is uncertain. The CDR3 is 17 amino acids. The germline V and J ends were trimmed by 1 base and 2 bases, with 14 bases remaining between them. From germline, CDR1 is SGHTA and CDR2 FQGNSA. The CDR3 here is CASSLEQERSNTGELFF. The CDR3 DNA is TGTGCCAGCAGCTTAGAGCAGGAGCGATCAAACACCGGGGAGCTGTTTTTT.

The chain recombines TRBV7-8 with TRBJ2-7; no clear D gene. V was shortened by 1 base and J by 2 bases, with 9 bases between the two germline ends. The CDR3 is made up of 14 amino acids. The V gene's germline CDR1 is SGHVS and CDR2 FQNEAQ. In DNA, the CDR3 is TGTGCCAGCAGCTTAGGTCCCGAAACCTACGAGCAGTACTTC. Protein: CASSLGPETYEQYF.

This rearrangement joins TRBV7-6 to TRBJ1-3, with D uncertain. CDR1 and CDR2 from the germline V gene are SGHVS and FNYEAQ. CDR3 size: 14 residues. V was trimmed by 1 base and J by 2 bases, leaving 6 bases between them. The CDR3 sequence is CASSLVSAGNTIYF. The CDR3 DNA follows: TGTGCCAGCAGCTTAGTATCTGCTGGAAACACCATATATTTT.

In its sample, this clonotype was seen a few times. The chain uses TRBV28 and TRBJ2-3, with D possibly being TRBD2 (5 bases). Per the germline V gene, CDR1 is MDHEN and CDR2 is SYDVKM. CDR3 size: 16 residues. Trimming took off 3 bases at V and 2 bases at J, with 15 bases between the two ends. The CDR3 nucleotides are TGTGCCAGCAGTTTGTGGCTAGCTGGGGACACAGATACGCAGTATTTT. Its protein product is CASSLWLAGDTDTQYF.

The rearrangement uses TRBV7-2 and TRBJ1-5; D remains unclear. The CDR3 runs 15 residues. V was cut by 5 bases and J by 0 bases, with 11 bases left in between. The V gene's germline CDR1 is SGHTA and CDR2 FQGNSA. This CDR3 reads CASSLTGNSNQPQHF. The CDR3 DNA reads as TGTGCCAGCAGCCTGACCGGGAATAGCAATCAGCCCCAGCATTTT.